This TCR beta chain was retrieved from a study of blood T cells in healthy people across ages (dated by TCRdb to the mid-2010s). For the study in its entirety: In model experiments, template switching captured roughly one uniquely barcoded TCR beta cDNA molecule for every two T cells. The study measured age-related changes in TCR beta repertoire diversity using deep sequencing normalized with unique cDNA molecular identifiers. The donors were divided into four age groups: young (average approximately 16 years), middle-aged (approximately 41), aged (around 59) and long-lived (about 90). Two additional independent replicas of 1 million unique cDNA reads from the same blood draw were analyzed for two donors (one aged 18 to 30 and one aged 80 or older). To avoid experimental bias, donors of different ages were randomly spread across the sequencing lanes. Overall study results and their limits: Estimates of total diversity based on one million sequenced T cells were regarded as lower bounds and as underestimates. Compared with the aged group, the long-lived group had more naive CD4+ T cells, fewer expanded clones and increased TCR diversity, a pattern suggesting age selection. Since profiling was done on bulk unsorted PBMCs, naive and antigen-experienced compartments could not be conclusively compared. Because donor CMV infection status was unknown, age-related changes in expanded clonotypes were potentially confounded. A strong correlation was found between observed TCR beta diversity and the percentage of naive T cells measured by flow cytometry. As age increased, observed TCR beta diversity per million T cells dropped in a roughly linear way, and a significant reduction was already evident by age roughly 36.

Note on this clonotype: What antigen it recognizes has not been identified. The record has no base qualities; no much larger clone is one base away.

Trimming takes 6 bases from V and 3 bases from J, and the germline ends sit 14 bases apart. CDR1 is given as DFQATT and CDR2 as SNEGSKA, both from the germline V gene (reference sequence). Taken from cysteine to phenylalanine, the CDR3 has 13 residues. Here the CDR3 DNA is all that survives: 39 bases in frame from base 1. Systemically healthy Caucasian individuals from Russia, approximately 39 in total and aged about 6 to 90 years, were included as donors. Each donor gave ten milliliters of peripheral blood, collected into EDTA-treated Vacutainer tubes. Ficoll-Paque density-gradient centrifugation was used to isolate PBMCs, with at least 6.5 million per sample. Total RNA was extracted from PBMCs with Trizol reagent, with at least 5.5 micrograms obtained per sample. Naive CD45RAhigh/CD27high T cell percentages were measured by flow cytometry on a PBMC aliquot from every donor. Library construction relied on 5' RACE. Sequencing used an Illumina HiSeq 2500. A second PCR of about 7 to 12 cycles was run with a J-beta primer mix and a sample-barcoded 5' primer. Each TCR beta cDNA molecule received a unique molecular identifier from a template-switch 5' adaptor carrying 12 random nucleotides. At least 2.5 million CDR3-containing paired-end reads were obtained from each sample. First-strand cDNA synthesis was performed from all RNA using the Mint cDNA synthesis kit, with priming by a TRBC-specific oligonucleotide. All cDNA was treated with uracil-DNA glycosylase and then went through a first 18-cycle PCR with the universal primers M1SS and BC2_uni_R. Processing in the source paper ran as follows. Normalization of each sample was performed by random selection of 1 million high-quality reads, each carrying a distinct molecular identifier. Instead of being binned into consensus sequences, reads with shared molecular identifiers were discarded. MiTCR, with a Q25 quality threshold and the strictest error-elimination algorithm, was used for CDR3 identification, clonotype clustering and error correction. A nonparametric unseen species model with Euler transformation was used to estimate lower-bound total TCR beta diversity. TCRdb trimmed the raw reads at Q25, called clones with MiXCR and kept productive beta chains. Every entry covers one CDR3 protein and lists the most common genes and DNA from its rows. These V and J calls rely on TCRdb rather than the paper's analysis. This sample lists 1.5 million to 2 million distinct CDR3 sequences; approximately 50% were detected once. Around 2.1% of the sample goes to the ten largest clones.

This TCR derives from a woman in her thirties or forties in good health. What was sequenced was blood. This receptor chain uses TRBV20-1 and TRBJ1-1, with TRBD1 tentatively as D gene (5 bases match). The CDR3: CSARAEADTEAFF. The nucleotide sequence is given as TGCAGTGCCAGGGCCGAGGCGGACACTGAAGCTTTCTTT.